These T cell receptor beta chains were read from a single sample in a study of T cell responses to AZD1222 COVID-19 vaccine. Assay used: immunoSEQ multiplex PCR; TCRdb lists only in-frame clones, some missing. The sample holds tens of thousands of clones; approximately 92% are singletons and the top ten take about a tenth. The specimen was peripheral blood, collected 28 days after the second AZD1222 dose. All receptors come from an adult who received the AZD1222 COVID-19 vaccine. CDR3s include the opening cysteine and the closing phenylalanine or tryptophan. Fields, in order: D gene, V gene, J gene, clone size, CDR3 DNA, CDR3 protein. A D gene is named only where the DNA matches it firmly. Clone size appears in some rows only: once, few, many, or a class for an expanded clone.

TRBD2	TRBV13	TRBJ2-7	-	TGTGCCAGCAGCTTAGGACTAGCGGGGCCCGACGAGCAGTACTTC	CASSLGLAGPDEQYF
-	TRBV30	TRBJ2-2	-	TGTGCCTGGAATTTCCCGGGACCGAACACCGGGGAGCTGTTTTTT	CAWNFPGPNTGELFF
TRBD2	TRBV5-4	TRBJ2-1	-	TGTGCCAGCAGCTCCCCGAGGGAGGGCGCCTACAATGAGCAGTTCTTC	CASSSPREGAYNEQFF
-	TRBV7-7	TRBJ2-5	once	TGTGCCAGCAGTCGACCGGGACCCCAAGAGACCCAGTACTTC	CASSRPGPQETQYF
TRBD1	TRBV5-6	TRBJ1-5	-	TGTGCCAGCAGCCTGGGGACAGGGTTTGGAAATCAGCCCCAGCATTTT	CASSLGTGFGNQPQHF
-	TRBV5-4	TRBJ2-7	-	TGTGCCAGCAGCTTTGGCCTACTTACCTACGAGCAGTACTTC	CASSFGLLTYEQYF
TRBD2	TRBV19	TRBJ2-5	-	TGTGCCAGTAGTATTCGCAGCGGGGGGGTCGAGACCCAGTACTTC	CASSIRSGGVETQYF
TRBD1	TRBV28	TRBJ1-5	-	TGTGCCAGCAGAGAAACAGGGGGCAGGAATCAGCCCCAGCATTTT	CASRETGGRNQPQHF
-	TRBV6-2/TRBV6-3	TRBJ2-2	few	TGTGCCAGCAGTCCGGACAGAGCCAGATTCGCGAACACCGGGGAGCTGTTTTTT	CASSPDRARFANTGELFF
-	TRBV7-2	TRBJ2-1	-	TGTGCCAGCAGATCCACCCCTAGCCAGAGCAATGAGCAGTTCTTC	CASRSTPSQSNEQFF
-	TRBV5-1	TRBJ1-2	-	TGCGCCAGCAGCCAGCCAGGGACTTCTCACGGCTACACCTTC	CASSQPGTSHGYTF
-	TRBV5-4	TRBJ2-3	-	TGTGCCAGCAGCTTGGGGGGGGGCCGATTGGGCACAGATACGCAGTATTTT	CASSLGGGRLGTDTQYF
-	TRBV6-5	TRBJ2-3	-	TGTGCCAGCACCCCGGTTGGGGGAAGATATACGCAGTATTTT	CASTPVGGRYTQYF
-	TRBV7-2	TRBJ2-2	-	TGTGCCAGCAGATGGAGACAGGTGAACACCGGGGAGCTGTTTTTT	CASRWRQVNTGELFF
TRBD2	TRBV9	TRBJ2-1	-	TGTGCCAGCAGCGTAGTAGCGGGAGTGAACAATGAGCAGTTCTTC	CASSVVAGVNNEQFF
TRBD1	TRBV28	TRBJ2-1	few	TGTGCCAGCAGTTCAGGGGGACCCTACAATGAGCAGTTCTTC	CASSSGGPYNEQFF
-	TRBV19	TRBJ1-1	once	TGTGCCACATCCCCCCAGGGGTCGCGCACTGAAGCTTTCTTT	CATSPQGSRTEAFF
-	TRBV13	TRBJ2-2	-	TGTGCCAGCACTAAATGGGCCAGCTACGCGAACACCGGGGAGCTGTTTTTT	CASTKWASYANTGELFF
-	TRBV7-2	TRBJ2-1	-	TGTGCCAGCAGCCGGGACCAGAGAGACAATGAGCAGTTCTTC	CASSRDQRDNEQFF
-	TRBV14	TRBJ1-6	-	TGTGCCAGCAGCCAAGATAGGCAGGGGTGGACACCCCTCCACTTT	CASSQDRQGWTPLHF
TRBD2	TRBV18	TRBJ2-5	-	TGTGCCAGCTCCCTCAGACTAGCGGGGGAGTCATTCCAAGAGACCCAGTACTTC	CASSLRLAGESFQETQYF
-	TRBV5-4	TRBJ1-6	-	TGTGCCAGCAGCTCCCCGGTAGGTTCGGATTCACCCCTCCACTTT	CASSSPVGSDSPLHF
-	TRBV13	TRBJ2-3	-	TGTGCCAGCAGCTTAGTCGAGGGGGGAGTCACAGATACGCAGTATTTT	CASSLVEGGVTDTQYF
-	TRBV15	TRBJ2-7	-	TGTGCCACCAGCTTAGGACAGACTACCTACGAGCAGTACTTC	CATSLGQTTYEQYF
-	TRBV7-9	TRBJ2-5	-	TGTGCCAGCAGCTTCGGAGAGACCCAGTACTTC	CASSFGETQYF
TRBD1	TRBV3-1/TRBV3-2	TRBJ2-4	once	TGTGCCAGCAGCCAAGCGCGGACAGGGTTCACCATTCAGTACTTC	CASSQARTGFTIQYF
TRBD1	TRBV18	TRBJ2-7	-	TGTGCCAGCTCACCCAATCGACAGGGCTACGAGCAGTACTTC	CASSPNRQGYEQYF
TRBD1	TRBV29-1	TRBJ2-5	-	TGCAGCGTGGGGGACAGGGGGTATGGTACCCAGTACTTC	CSVGDRGYGTQYF
TRBD2	TRBV30	TRBJ2-5	once	TGTGCCTGGAGGAAAGCGGGAGCTGGCATTAAGACCCAGTACTTC	CAWRKAGAGIKTQYF
-	TRBV7-9	TRBJ1-3	-	TGTGCCAGCAGCTTACCGGTCTCTGGAAACACCATATATTTT	CASSLPVSGNTIYF
-	TRBV19	TRBJ1-1	-	TGTGCCAGTAGTCAATACTACAGGGTCGGTGAAGCTTTCTTT	CASSQYYRVGEAFF
-	TRBV5-5	TRBJ1-5	-	TGTGCCAGCAGCGCAGGGCCTGTAGTGGGAAATCAGCCCCAGCATTTT	CASSAGPVVGNQPQHF
-	TRBV19	TRBJ2-1	-	TGTGCCAGTAGCCCCGGTGGCAACTACAATGAGCAGTTCTTC	CASSPGGNYNEQFF
TRBD1	TRBV18	TRBJ1-3	-	TGTGCCAGCTCACCAATTCAGGGGGCCTCTGGAAACACCATATATTTT	CASSPIQGASGNTIYF
-	TRBV11-2	TRBJ2-2	-	TGTGCCAGCAGCTCAACCATACCGGGACACCTTATTAACACCGGGGAGCTGTTTTTT	CASSSTIPGHLINTGELFF
TRBD1	TRBV7-2	TRBJ1-4	-	TGTGCCAGCAGCTCGACGACAGGGGCTAATGAAAAACTGTTTTTT	CASSSTTGANEKLFF
-	TRBV15	TRBJ1-2	-	TGTGCCACCAGCAGCTGGGGGACGGACGGAGACTATGGCTACACCTTC	CATSSWGTDGDYGYTF
-	TRBV7-8	TRBJ2-5	-	TGTGCCAGCAGCTCGGAGGCGTACCAAGAGACCCAGTACTTC	CASSSEAYQETQYF
TRBD1	TRBV2	TRBJ1-4	-	TGTGCCAGCAGTAACAGGGGAGGGAATGAAAAACTGTTTTTT	CASSNRGGNEKLFF
-	TRBV28	TRBJ1-3	few	TGTGCCAGCAGTTTAGGCAGTCACTCTGGAAACACCATATATTTT	CASSLGSHSGNTIYF
-	TRBV7-3	TRBJ2-1	-	TGTGCCAGCAGCTTATCCGGGGGATCCTACAATGAGCAGTTCTTC	CASSLSGGSYNEQFF
-	TRBV7-2	TRBJ2-1	once	TGTGCCAGCAGCTTAAATGCTTTACGAAGCCATGAGCAGTTCTTC	CASSLNALRSHEQFF
TRBD1	TRBV10-3	TRBJ1-6	-	TGTGCCATCAGTGAGTGGGACAGCAATAATTCACCCCTCCACTTT	CAISEWDSNNSPLHF